These 10 T cell receptor beta chains share one sample of origin, sequenced in a study of CD8+CD57+ T cells in acquired aplastic anemia. Patients who underwent sequencing had shown CD8+CD57+ cell expansion by flow cytometry. TCR beta VDJ combinations and CDR3 sequences were profiled from genomic DNA. TCRdb itself ran the reads through MiXCR, one entry per CDR3 protein. The sample consists of 250,000 to 300,000 distinct CDR3 sequences, roughly 61% of them appearing once. The specimen sequenced was sorted CD4+, CD8+, or CD8+CD57+ T cells (not recorded which) from PBMCs. All receptors come from a human donor with aplastic anemia.

This clonotype was counted a few times. The chain links TRBV10-3 to TRBJ2-2, with TRBD1 identical over 7 bases. This CDR3 is built from 16 residues. Germline V gene lookup returns CDR1 ENHRY and CDR2 SYGVKD. V lost 1 base and J lost 0; bases outside the gene matches: 2. The CDR3 reads CAISEWDSPNTGELFF. In DNA form, the CDR3 reads TGTGCCATCAGTGAGTGGGACAGCCCGAACACCGGGGAGCTGTTTTTT.

This clonotype was detected ten times or more. V is TRBV5-1 and J is TRBJ2-1; the match to TRBD2 covers 7 bases. J gave up 4 bases and V 0 bases, and 7 bases lay outside the gene matches. The CDR3 is 16 amino acids. Germline V gives CDR1 SGHRS, CDR2 YFSETQ. CDR3: CASSLVSSGRYNEQFF. The CDR3 nucleotides are TGCGCCAGCAGCTTGGTCTCTAGCGGAAGGTACAATGAGCAGTTCTTC.

The table lists this clonotype with a few counts. This chain joins TRBV20-1 and TRBJ2-7, with 9 positions matching TRBD2. CDR1 is DFQATT, CDR2 SNEGSKA, per germline (reference sequence). Trimming cost V 6 bases and J 4 bases; bases outside gene matches: 13. This CDR3 is built from 15 residues. The CDR3 DNA sequence: TGCAGTGCAGCCGACCCTAGCGGGGATACATACGAGCAGTACTTC. This sequence encodes CSAADPSGDTYEQYF.

This clonotype has at least ten counts. This chain uses TRBV10-3 with TRBJ2-1; no definite D call. The V end lost 6 bases, the J end lost 5 bases, and 29 bases lay between the germline ends. This CDR3 region has 19 residues. Germline lookup yields CDR1 ENHRY and CDR2 SYGVKD. CDR3 loop: CAIRNTGPAKGKDNNEQFF. As DNA, the CDR3 is TGTGCCATCAGGAATACCGGGCCTGCGAAGGGAAAAGACAACAATGAGCAGTTCTTC.

The chain carries TRBV19 and TRBJ2-7; weak D call: TRBD2 (7 bases). Germline V gene lookup returns CDR1 LNHDA and CDR2 SQIVND (reference sequence). This CDR3 is 15 amino acids long. V lost 5 bases and J 1 base, leaving 15 bases between the germline ends. CDR3 bases: TGTGCCAGTAGTCCATGGGGGGGCCTATCCTACGAGCAGTACTTC. This encodes CASSPWGGLSYEQYF.

The chain employs TRBV10-3 and TRBJ2-3; D is uncertain. V gave up 0 bases and J gave up 4 bases, with 11 bases separating them. Germline CDR1 ENHRY, CDR2 SYGVKD. The CDR3 covers 15 residues. In nucleotides, the CDR3 is TGTGCCATCAGTGAGTCGTCCAAGGGTCCAGATACGCAGTATTTT. Translating it yields CAISESSKGPDTQYF.

The sample holds a few counts of this clonotype. This rearrangement joins TRBV6-5 to TRBJ1-5; TRBD1 aligns across 8 bases. Germline V gene lookup returns CDR1 MNHEY and CDR2 SVGAGI. This CDR3 comprises 15 residues. Trimming removed 4 bases from V and 4 bases from J; junction bases left unmatched: 6. Here the CDR3 reads CASSSGTGRNQPQHF. The CDR3 coding sequence is TGTGCCAGCAGTTCCGGGACAGGCAGGAATCAGCCCCAGCATTTT.

This chain connects TRBV29-1 to TRBJ2-1, with D perhaps TRBD1 (6 bases). Between the trimmed V and J ends, which lost 7 bases and 0 bases, there was a span of 16 bases. This CDR3 comprises 15 residues. Germline V CDR1 and CDR2: SQVTM, ANQGSEA. Here the CDR3 reads CSATRQDRSYNEQFF. The CDR3 bases are TGCAGCGCCACCCGACAGGACCGCTCCTACAATGAGCAGTTCTTC.

This clonotype was counted many times. The chain combines TRBV7-8 with TRBJ1-4, with D possibly matching TRBD1 (6 bases). CDR3 length equals 18 residues. CDR1 and CDR2 from the germline V gene are SGHVS and FQNEAQ. The V gene lost 5 bases and the J gene lost 3 bases, with 22 bases spanning the gap. In DNA, the CDR3 is TGTGCCAGCAGCCCATTATGGGGGGCGCAGATCTCTAATGAAAAACTGTTTTTT. Residues: CASSPLWGAQISNEKLFF.

This clonotype was seen more than once but under ten times. The junction departs from germline at one end; a sequencing error may be responsible. The chain employs TRBV20-1 and TRBJ1-1; 8 nucleotides line up with TRBD1. The CDR3 spans 14 residues. Germline V gene data show CDR1 as DFQATT and CDR2 as SNEGSKA (reference sequence). The CDR3 DNA follows: TGCAGTGCTAAAGCAGGGGGCAGGAACACTGAAGTTTTCTTT. Amino acids: CSAKAGGRNTEVFF.